This T cell receptor (beta chain) was sequenced during a study of blood T cell repertoires in COVID-19. Study summary: From the United States, Italy and Spain came samples of acute and convalescent COVID-19.

The V gene lost 3 bases and the J gene lost 7 bases, with 7 bases spanning the gap. CDR3 length equals 12 residues. Germline V lookup: CDR1 SGHKS, CDR2 YYEKEE (reference sequence). Under the authors' procedure: Cell counts per sample came from amplifying reference gene primers. Here immunoSEQ multiplex PCR was the method, and the copy in TCRdb shows in-frame clones only, minus some. Clonal size and the V and J genes are those of that table, whereas D and trimming came from the DNA. The table lists 150,000 to 250,000 clones, roughly 87% of them singletons. Participant reports of clinical history set cohort assignment. Recovery meant two consecutive negative NP/OP PCR tests, professional clearance, or resolved symptoms.

This clonotype originated in a woman under 40 who had recovered from COVID-19. V usage is TRBV5-5 and J usage is TRBJ2-2; D may be TRBD2 (5 bases). Sequenced material: PBMCs or T cells enriched from blood (not recorded which). DNA for the CDR3: TGTGCCAGCAGCTCTCGGGGCGGGGAGCTGTTTTTT. Translation: CASSSRGGELFF.